This TCR beta chain was recorded in a study of Graves' ophthalmopathy and Graves' hyperthyroidism. Symptoms, serum thyroxine and TRAb, thyroid ultrasound, and orbital computed tomography formed the diagnostic basis. In regard to this clonotype: Its antigen remains unknown.

For repertoire sequencing, the TCR beta CDR3 regions were amplified from RNA transcripts. Scientists carried out first-round RT-PCR using HTBI primers and then a second-round multiplex PCR. Each CDR3 protein gets one entry after TCRdb re-called the multiplex PCR reads with MiXCR. This sample carries around 520,000 distinct CDR3 sequences, under 40% of them seen once, and the ten largest clones take about 4%. General study results and limits: Ophthalmopathy cases were distinguished from stable hyperthyroidism by a 13-signature model, reaching 85% to 90% sensitivity and around 80% specificity.

The V gene lost 5 bases and the J gene lost 4 bases, with 12 bases spanning the gap. Germline V gene sequence: CDR1 SEHNR, CDR2 FQNEAQ (reference sequence). The CDR3 length is 15 residues. V and J are TRBV7-9 and TRBJ2-6; tentatively, D is TRBD1 (5 bases). The receptor comes from an adult man with Graves' hyperthyroidism. Sequenced: peripheral blood or thyroid tissue (not recorded which). The CDR3 nucleotides are TGTGCCAGCAGCACCTGGGGCACCGGGGCCAACGTCCTGACTTTC. Protein product: CASSTWGTGANVLTF.